Below, 9 T cell receptor beta chains from the same sample are listed, as sequenced in a study of a mutant IDH1 vaccine in newly diagnosed glioma. No antigen has been assigned to these receptors. Described time point: week 11, during vaccination. The content of each vaccine dose was 300 ug of mutant IDH1 20-mer peptide, and topical imiquimod accompanied it. TCRdb's table, derived via immunoSEQ multiplex PCR, lists solely in-frame clones and lacks some. The sample carries about 64,000 clones, 70% to 85% recorded once. The specimen comprised PBMCs, sampled from a glioma patient whose treatment included an IDH1 peptide vaccine. The receptors derive from a woman in her forties or fifties with glioma.

There are a few counts of this clone. The chain combines TRBV11-3 with TRBJ1-2; D not certain. V lost 1 base and J lost 5, with 11 bases in between. Germline V gene sequence: CDR1 SGHNT, CDR2 YENEEA. CDR3 length: 14 amino acids. Here the CDR3 reads CASSLVLTSYGYTF. The CDR3 DNA reads as TGTGCCAGCAGCTTAGTCCTGACCTCTTATGGCTACACCTTC.

V usage is TRBV6-6 and J usage is TRBJ1-1, with TRBD1 identical over 10 bases. This CDR3 region has 16 residues. Germline V gene sequence: CDR1 MNHNY, CDR2 SVGAGI (reference sequence). The J segment lost 5 bases and the V segment lost 6 bases, leaving 12 bases of the junction unmatched. The CDR3 DNA reads TGTGCCAGCAGCCATAGACAGGGGGCCCTCCCTACTGAAGCTTTCTTT. This encodes CASSHRQGALPTEAFF.

This rearrangement joins TRBV11-3 to TRBJ1-1, with 8 bases that match TRBD1. V dropped 6 bases and J dropped 4; count of bases not matched to a gene: 4. Germline values: CDR1 SGHNT, CDR2 YENEEA. The CDR3 runs 13 residues. The CDR3 sequence is CASRNTGGTEAFF. The CDR3 DNA is TGTGCCAGCAGAAATACAGGGGGCACTGAAGCTTTCTTT.

This rearrangement joins TRBV6-5 to TRBJ1-2, with D possibly matching TRBD1 (6 bases). Per germline, CDR1 MNHEY and CDR2 SVGAGI. The CDR3 sequence is 15 residues long. Between the trimmed V and J ends, which lost 0 bases and 9 bases, there was a span of 17 bases. As DNA, the CDR3 is TGTGCCAGCAGTTACTCGTGGACTACAGGGTCGCGCTACACCTTC. Translation: CASSYSWTTGSRYTF.

The chain links TRBV19 to TRBJ2-1, with a possible D match to TRBD1 (5 bases). The ends were cut back, 6 bases at V and 1 base at J, with 13 bases in the middle. Germline V lookup: CDR1 LNHDA, CDR2 SQIVND (reference sequence). This CDR3 region has 15 residues. CDR3 coding DNA: TGTGCCAGTAGCCCAGGGCTGGGGTCCTACAATGAGCAGTTCTTC. Translated, it gives CASSPGLGSYNEQFF.

This clone was seen a handful of times. The chain links TRBV15 to TRBJ2-3, with TRBD1 identical over 8 bases. The V segment lost 7 bases and the J segment 4 bases; nucleotides outside the gene matches: 7. CDR1 LNHNV and CDR2 YYDKDF come from the germline V gene (reference sequence). The CDR3 contains 14 residues. The chain's CDR3 is CATKSGGAADTQYF. As DNA, the CDR3 is TGTGCCACCAAATCAGGGGGCGCAGCAGATACGCAGTATTTT.

CDR3 residues: CASSDRDNQPQHF. CDR3 bases: TGTGCCAGCAGTGACAGGGACAATCAGCCCCAGCATTTT. This chain joins TRBV2 and TRBJ1-5; possible D gene TRBD1, 5 bases. The V end was cut by 3 bases, the J end by 3 bases, with 6 bases between. Germline assignment: CDR1 SNHLY and CDR2 FYNNEI. There are 13 residues in the CDR3.

The genes are TRBV10-3 and TRBJ2-7; TRBD1 matches 7 bases. With 2 bases clipped from V and 6 bases from J, the junction kept 13 bases outside the gene matches. Germline loops: CDR1 ENHRY, CDR2 SYGVKD. The CDR3 covers 16 residues. The DNA for the CDR3 is TGTGCCATCAGTGAGGCTTACCGACAGGGTCTCGGCGAGCAGTACTTC. It is translated as CAISEAYRQGLGEQYF.

This chain connects TRBV6-6 to TRBJ2-7; D perhaps matches TRBD1 (6 bases). CDR1 is MNHNY and CDR2 is SVGAGI in the germline V gene (reference sequence). V lost 0 bases and J lost 4, with 13 bases in between. There are 15 residues in the CDR3. CDR3 coding DNA: TGTGCCAGCAGTTACTCGTCGGCAGGGGAATACGAGCAGTACTTC. Its translation is CASSYSSAGEYEQYF.